This TCR beta chain was recovered during a study of shared clonotypes between healthy human individuals. Concerning this clone: The antigen is not known.

Donors comprised healthy HIV-negative adults lacking recent acute infections or vaccinations. Each unsorted sample relied on roughly 82 million PBMCs as its source of genomic DNA. Regarding the study as a whole: Clonotype sharing among donors was thought likely to change with sequencing depth.

Germline V gene lookup returns CDR1 KGHSH and CDR2 LQKENI. The V gene lost 3 bases and the J gene lost 6 bases, with 25 bases spanning the gap. The length of the CDR3 is 18 residues. Sequencing used immunoSEQ multiplex PCR; TCRdb keeps in-frame clones, though not all of them. Of 450,000 to 550,000 clones in the sample, approximately 79% are singletons; the top ten hold over 10%. V and J are TRBV18 and TRBJ2-3; possible D gene TRBD1, 7 bases. The specimen sequenced was PBMCs. The receptor was isolated from a woman aged 40 to 55 in good health. Some clones in this sample may be carry-over from other donors' samples. CDR3: CASSPIPVGRGETDTQYF. CDR3 bases: TGTGCCAGCTCACCTATCCCAGTTGGCAGGGGGGAAACGGATACGCAGTATTTT.